The sequence of this T cell receptor beta chain was determined in a study of blood T cell repertoires in COVID-19. Whole-study context: Sites in the United States, Italy and Spain provided acute and convalescent COVID-19 samples. PBMCs, B-cell-depleted T cells, or T cells were the source of the cDNA or gDNA that made up the material.

This clone was picked up one time. Trimming took off 2 bases at V and 5 bases at J, with 12 bases between the two ends. The CDR3 is 14 residues long. The V gene's germline CDR1 is MNHEY and CDR2 SMNVEV (reference sequence). In the study's own analysis: Scientists estimated how many nucleated cells there were by amplifying reference gene primers. Using immunoSEQ multiplex PCR, the repertoire was profiled, and TCRdb retains in-frame clones only, with some absent. V, J and clone size derive from that table, while D and trimming were established from the DNA sequence. The data contain roughly 200,000 clones, 84% of them singletons.

The sequenced material came from peripheral blood. This TCR came from a human donor in a cohort sampled during active COVID-19. This sequence joins TRBV27 and TRBJ1-1, with TRBD1 as a possible D gene (6 bases). As DNA, the CDR3 is TGTGCCAGCAGTTTAGGGCAGGGGTCTACTGAAGCTTTCTTT. Its translation: CASSLGQGSTEAFF.